This TCR beta chain stems from a study of shared T cell receptors in the human thymus. Repertoires were generated with immunoSEQ multiplex PCR, while TCRdb's copy carries only in-frame clones and drops some. In the table there are approximately 660,000 clones, over 75% of which are singletons. Trimming removed 4 bases from V and 9 bases from J, with 19 bases in between. This CDR3 is built from 14 residues. Germline CDR1 is SEHNR and CDR2 is FQNEAQ (reference sequence). These data were likewise used in another study, on human thymus T cells. As that study records: Healthy Finnish infants undergoing corrective surgery for congenital heart defects were used as donors. Apparent bias marked the V and J gene usage of thymic and blood repertoires.

The sequence derives from a boy younger than two with a congenital heart defect. The sequenced material came from thymocytes. The chain has TRBV7-9 and TRBJ2-7; perhaps TRBD2 as D (7 bases). The CDR3 DNA is TGTGCCAGCAGCTCCGGGTCGGGGGGCCTGAGGCAGTACTTC. The encoded protein is CASSSGSGGLRQYF.